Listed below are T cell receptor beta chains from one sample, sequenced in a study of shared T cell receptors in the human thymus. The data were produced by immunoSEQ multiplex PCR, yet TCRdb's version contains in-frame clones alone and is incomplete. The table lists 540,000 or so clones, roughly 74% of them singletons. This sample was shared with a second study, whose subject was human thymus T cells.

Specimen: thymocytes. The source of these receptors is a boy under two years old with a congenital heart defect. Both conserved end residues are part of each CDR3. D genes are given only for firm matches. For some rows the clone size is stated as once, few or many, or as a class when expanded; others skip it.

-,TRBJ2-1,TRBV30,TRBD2,CAWSVETSGSFNEQFF,TGTGCCTGGAGCGTCGAGACTAGCGGGAGTTTCAATGAGCAGTTCTTC
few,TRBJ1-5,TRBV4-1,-,CASSPRAGVSNQPQHF,TGCGCCAGCAGCCCGAGGGCAGGGGTAAGCAATCAGCCCCAGCATTTT
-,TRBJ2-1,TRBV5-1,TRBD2,CASLGTSEESEQFF,TGCGCCAGCTTGGGAACTAGCGAAGAAAGTGAGCAGTTCTTC
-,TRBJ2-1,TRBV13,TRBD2,CASSSHLLAGASYNEQFF,TGTGCCAGCAGCTCCCACCTTCTAGCGGGAGCTTCCTACAATGAGCAGTTCTTC
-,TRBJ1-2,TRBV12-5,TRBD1,CASGLVQKGASGYTF,TGTGCTAGTGGTTTGGTACAGAAGGGGGCGTCTGGCTACACCTTC
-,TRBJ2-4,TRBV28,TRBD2,CASSPPPTSGRVAKNIQYF,TGTGCCAGCAGTCCTCCCCCGACTAGCGGGAGAGTAGCCAAAAACATTCAGTACTTC
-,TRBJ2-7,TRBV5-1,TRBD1,CASSERQGEPQYEQYF,TGCGCCAGCAGCGAACGACAGGGAGAACCTCAATACGAGCAGTACTTC
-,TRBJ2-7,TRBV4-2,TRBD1,CASSQGSRDRNHGEQYF,TGTGCCAGCAGCCAAGGATCCCGGGACAGGAACCACGGCGAGCAGTACTTC
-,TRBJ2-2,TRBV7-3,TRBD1,CASSSPTGKDTGELFF,TGTGCCAGCAGCTCACCGACAGGGAAGGACACCGGGGAGCTGTTTTTT
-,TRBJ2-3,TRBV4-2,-,CASSQMGEEGTDTQYF,TGTGCCAGCAGCCAAATGGGAGAGGAGGGCACAGATACGCAGTATTTT
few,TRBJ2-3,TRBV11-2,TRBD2,CASSSAGPSGSTDTQYF,TGTGCCAGCAGCTCTGCCGGGCCTAGCGGATCCACAGATACGCAGTATTTT
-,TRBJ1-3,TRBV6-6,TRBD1,CASSYSTGGGGNTIYF,TGTGCCAGCAGTTACTCGACAGGGGGGGGTGGAAACACCATATATTTT
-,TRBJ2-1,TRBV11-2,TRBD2,CASSLAASGRVSSYNEQFF,TGTGCCAGCAGCTTAGCGGCTAGCGGGAGGGTTAGCTCCTACAATGAGCAGTTCTTC
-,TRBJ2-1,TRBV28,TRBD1,CASRERQGGNEQFF,TGTGCCAGCAGGGAACGACAGGGTGGCAATGAGCAGTTCTTC
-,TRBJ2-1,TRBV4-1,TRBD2,CASSQSGRIQFF,TGCGCCAGCAGCCAGAGCGGGAGGATTCAGTTCTTC
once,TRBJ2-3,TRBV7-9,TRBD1,CATGGRRSDTQYF,TGTGCCACAGGGGGCCGGAGGTCAGATACGCAGTATTTT
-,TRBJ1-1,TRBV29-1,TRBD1,CSIRDSSLMNTEAFF,TGCAGCATCCGGGACAGCTCGCTTATGAACACTGAAGCTTTCTTT
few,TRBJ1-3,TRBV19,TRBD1,CASLHQRTGGVSGNTIYF,TGTGCCAGTCTCCATCAGAGGACAGGGGGAGTCTCTGGAAACACCATATATTTT
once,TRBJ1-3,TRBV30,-,CAWSVWRPGNTIYF,TGTGCCTGGAGTGTTTGGAGGCCTGGAAACACCATATATTTT
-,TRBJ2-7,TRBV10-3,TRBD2,CAISGRSSGTTLYEQYF,TGTGCCATCAGCGGACGGTCCTCCGGGACTACCCTCTACGAGCAGTACTTC
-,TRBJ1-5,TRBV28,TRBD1,CASSLHGTGPYSNQPQHF,TGTGCCAGCAGTCTCCACGGGACAGGGCCTTATAGCAATCAGCCCCAGCATTTT
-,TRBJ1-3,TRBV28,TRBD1,CASSTKRTGGSPPSPNTGNTIYF,TGTGCCAGCAGCACAAAGCGTACAGGGGGTAGCCCACCGTCGCCAAATACTGGAAACACCATATATTTT
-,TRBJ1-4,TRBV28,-,CASSYRDGGSEDEKLFF,TGTGCCAGCAGTTACCGGGACGGGGGGTCGGAGGATGAAAAACTGTTTTTT
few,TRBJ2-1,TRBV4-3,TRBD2,CASSQDWQREGRNEQFF,TGCGCCAGCAGCCAAGATTGGCAGCGGGAGGGACGCAATGAGCAGTTCTTC
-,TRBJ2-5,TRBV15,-,CATQDSHGTQYF,TGTGCCACTCAGGACTCTCACGGGACCCAGTACTTC
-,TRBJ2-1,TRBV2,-,CASSEVAFSYNEQFF,TGTGCCAGCAGTGAAGTAGCCTTCTCCTACAATGAGCAGTTCTTC
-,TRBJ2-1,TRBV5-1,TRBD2,CASSSGTSENNEQFF,TGCGCCAGCAGCTCCGGGACTAGCGAAAACAATGAGCAGTTCTTC
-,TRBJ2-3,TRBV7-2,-,CASSFGQRTDTQYF,TGTGCCAGCAGCTTTGGACAGCGGACAGATACGCAGTATTTT
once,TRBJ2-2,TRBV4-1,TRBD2,CASSPGPGTSVNTGELFF,TGCGCCAGCAGCCCAGGGCCCGGGACTAGCGTGAACACCGGGGAGCTGTTTTTT
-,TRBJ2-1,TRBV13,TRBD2,CASSFAGGQFF,TGTGCCAGCAGCTTTGCGGGGGGGCAGTTCTTC
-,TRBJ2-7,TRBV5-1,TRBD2,CASRKTSGRALEQYF,TGCGCCAGCAGGAAGACTAGCGGGAGGGCCTTAGAGCAGTACTTC
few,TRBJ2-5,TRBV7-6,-,CASSLGPQGEETQYF,TGTGCCAGCAGCTTAGGACCCCAGGGTGAAGAGACCCAGTACTTC
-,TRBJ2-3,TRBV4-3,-,CASSPGGTGDTQYF,TGCGCCAGCAGCCCCGGCGGGACGGGGGATACGCAGTATTTT
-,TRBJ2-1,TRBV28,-,CASSLRRDATPRNEQFF,TGTGCCAGCAGTTTGAGGAGGGACGCAACTCCTAGAAATGAGCAGTTCTTC
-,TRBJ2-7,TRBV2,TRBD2,CASRPRGLRVAGNYEQYF,TGTGCCAGCAGGCCACGGGGGTTGAGGGTAGCGGGAAACTACGAGCAGTACTTC
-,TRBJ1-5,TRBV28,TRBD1,CASSLILGTGLNQPQHF,TGTGCCAGCAGTTTAATCCTCGGGACAGGGTTAAATCAGCCCCAGCATTTT
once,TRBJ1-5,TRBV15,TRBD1,CATSREGQGAFSNQPQHF,TGTGCCACCAGCAGAGAGGGACAGGGGGCGTTCTCGAATCAGCCCCAGCATTTT
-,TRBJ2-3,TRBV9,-,CASSVAWAPSTDTQYF,TGTGCCAGCAGCGTAGCTTGGGCGCCAAGCACAGATACGCAGTATTTT
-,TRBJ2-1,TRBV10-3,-,CALREAGGNNEQFF,TGTGCCCTCCGCGAAGCGGGTGGAAACAATGAGCAGTTCTTC
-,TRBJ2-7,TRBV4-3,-,CASSQGHSRVAEQYF,TGCGCCAGCAGCCAAGGCCACTCCCGCGTCGCCGAGCAGTACTTC
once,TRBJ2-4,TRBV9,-,CASSGGEEAKNIQYF,TGTGCCAGCAGCGGCGGTGAGGAGGCCAAAAACATTCAGTACTTC
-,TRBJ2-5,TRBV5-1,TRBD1,CASSPGTGHGETQYF,TGCGCCAGCAGCCCAGGGACAGGGCACGGGGAGACCCAGTACTTC
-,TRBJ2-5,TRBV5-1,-,CASRMGPTQETQYF,TGCGCCAGCAGGATGGGGCCGACCCAAGAGACCCAGTACTTC
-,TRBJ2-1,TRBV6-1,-,CASSEKRRERVFGNEQFF,TGTGCCAGCAGTGAAAAGCGGAGGGAGAGGGTTTTTGGCAATGAGCAGTTCTTC
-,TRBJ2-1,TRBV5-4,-,CASSLDSDYNEQFF,TGTGCCAGCAGCTTGGACTCCGACTACAATGAGCAGTTCTTC
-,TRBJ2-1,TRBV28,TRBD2,CASSLALAVSNNEQFF,TGTGCCAGCAGTTTAGCCCTAGCGGTTTCCAACAATGAGCAGTTCTTC
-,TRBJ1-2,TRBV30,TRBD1,CAWGDRVDGYTF,TGTGCCTGGGGGGACAGGGTGGATGGCTACACCTTC
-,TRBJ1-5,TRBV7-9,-,CASSQGWRQPQHF,TGTGCCAGCAGCCAAGGGTGGAGGCAGCCCCAGCATTTT
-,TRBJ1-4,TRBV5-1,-,CASSPRRTGGKLFF,TGCGCCAGCAGCCCCAGAAGAACGGGGGGAAAACTGTTTTTT
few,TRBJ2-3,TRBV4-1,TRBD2,CASSRQRGGDTQYF,TGCGCCAGCAGCCGACAGCGGGGGGGTGATACGCAGTATTTT
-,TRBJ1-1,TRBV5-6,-,CASSYRANTEAFF,TGTGCCAGCAGCTACAGGGCCAACACTGAAGCTTTCTTT
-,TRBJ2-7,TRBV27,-,CASSFGPAQYF,TGTGCCAGCAGTTTCGGTCCCGCGCAGTACTTC
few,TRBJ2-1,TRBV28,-,CASGDPRGPPNNEQFF,TGTGCCAGCGGGGACCCCAGGGGTCCACCTAACAATGAGCAGTTCTTC
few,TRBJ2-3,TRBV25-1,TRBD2,CASSEYWAPGLASGTQYF,TGTGCCAGCAGTGAATATTGGGCGCCGGGACTAGCGTCAGGTACGCAGTATTTT